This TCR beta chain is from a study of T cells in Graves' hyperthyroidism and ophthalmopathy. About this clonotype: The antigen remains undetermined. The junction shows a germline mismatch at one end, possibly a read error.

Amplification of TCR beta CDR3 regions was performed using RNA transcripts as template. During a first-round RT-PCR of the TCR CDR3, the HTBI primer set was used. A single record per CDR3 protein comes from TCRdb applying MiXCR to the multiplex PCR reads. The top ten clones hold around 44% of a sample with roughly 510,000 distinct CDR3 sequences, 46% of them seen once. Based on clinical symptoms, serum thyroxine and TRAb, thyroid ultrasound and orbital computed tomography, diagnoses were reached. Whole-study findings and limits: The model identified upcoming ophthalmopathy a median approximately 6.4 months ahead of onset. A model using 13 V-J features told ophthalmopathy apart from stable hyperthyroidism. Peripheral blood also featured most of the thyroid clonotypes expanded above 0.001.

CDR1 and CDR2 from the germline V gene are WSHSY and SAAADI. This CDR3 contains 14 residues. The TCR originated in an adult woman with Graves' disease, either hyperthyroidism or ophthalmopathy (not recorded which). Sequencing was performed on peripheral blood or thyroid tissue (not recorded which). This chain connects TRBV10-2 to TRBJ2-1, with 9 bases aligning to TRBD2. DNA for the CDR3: TGCGCCACCAGTGGCGGGAGGGACCGAGATGAGCAGTTCTTC. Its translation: CATSGGRDRDEQFF.